This T cell receptor (beta chain) is drawn from a study of T-cell memory formation after mild COVID-19. Study background: TCR clusters largely stayed donor specific. Study-wide findings and caveats: Shrinking CD4+ clones were chiefly CM and EM; CD8+ ones were chiefly EMRA. Day 37-peaking second-wave clones had unconfirmed SARS-CoV-2 specificity.

Notes on this clonotype: Its antigen remains unknown.

After removal of 6 bases from V and 3 bases from J, the junction contained 3 bases not matched to a gene. CDR3 length: 15 amino acids. CDR1 is LNHNV and CDR2 is YYDKDF in the germline V gene (reference sequence). Each CDR3 protein gets one entry after TCRdb re-called the 5' RACE reads with MiXCR. The repertoire holds around 510,000 distinct CDR3 sequences, with less than 25% as singletons. The rearrangement joins TRBV15 to TRBJ2-6, with 9 bases fitting TRBD1. Sequencing was done on a sample of PBMCs or a T cell subset sorted from them (not recorded which). The source is an adult woman who had mild COVID-19 (a few samples of this study predate the infection). Cell type and time point are not known. The CDR3 spells CATRQGAGGANVLTF. DNA of the CDR3: TGTGCCACCAGACAGGGGGCTGGTGGGGCCAACGTCCTGACTTTC.